These 10 T cell receptor beta chains were sequenced from one sample in a study of blood T cells in healthy people across ages (dated by TCRdb to between 2014 and 2017). The library relied on 5' RACE. Sequencing instrument: Illumina HiSeq 2500. A second PCR of roughly 6 to 11 cycles was performed with a sample-barcoded 5' primer and a J-beta primer mix. Clones were called with MiXCR by TCRdb after fastp trimmed the public reads at Q25, and only in-frame beta chains were retained. Every CDR3 protein is listed once, alongside the most common genes and DNA of its rows. Recorded for this sample are 550,000 to 750,000 distinct CDR3 sequences; around 21% of them occurred a single time. Roughly 3.6% of the sample is taken by the ten largest. Material: blood. These receptors were obtained from a man between 65 and 85 years old in good health.

The rearrangement uses TRBV7-6 and TRBJ2-7; unclear D gene. V was shortened by 5 bases and J by 3 bases, with 11 bases between the two germline ends. The CDR3 contains 13 residues. CDR1 SGHVS and CDR2 FNYEAQ come from the germline V gene. DNA of the CDR3: TGTGCCAGCAGCCCCCAGCAGTACTACGAGCAGTACTTC. It codes for CASSPQQYYEQYF.

This clonotype has at least ten counts. The chain carries TRBV5-5 and TRBJ1-2; 8 bases match TRBD1. Germline loops: CDR1 SGHKS, CDR2 YYEKEE (reference sequence). CDR3 length: 14 residues. Trimming at V came to 4 bases and at J to 4 bases, leaving 6 bases not matched to a gene. The CDR3 protein is CASSIQGEGYGYTF. The CDR3 region has the DNA TGTGCCAGCAGCATACAGGGGGAAGGCTATGGCTACACCTTC.

This clonotype turned up a few times. The chain recombines TRBV5-1 with TRBJ2-7; 11 bases are shared with TRBD2. V was clipped by 2 bases and J by 6 bases; unmatched bases: 4. This CDR3 has 14 amino acids. CDR1 is SGHRS, CDR2 YFSETQ, per germline. Here the CDR3 DNA reads TGCGCCAGCAGCTTTACTAGCGGGAGCCTCGAGCAGTACTTC. Translating it yields CASSFTSGSLEQYF.

This clonotype was counted many times. The chain links TRBV4-1 to TRBJ2-1; the D is unclear. Germline values: CDR1 MGHRA, CDR2 YSYEKL. V lost 4 bases to trimming and J lost 6 bases, with 10 bases between them. The CDR3 extends over 13 amino acids. CDR3 bases: TGCGCCAGCAGCCCAATAGGCGGCAATGAGCAGTTCTTC. Protein sequence: CASSPIGGNEQFF.

This clonotype was observed many times. The chain couples TRBV29-1 to TRBJ2-5; D perhaps matches TRBD1 (5 bases). CDR1 and CDR2 from the germline V gene are SQVTM and ANQGSEA. There are 13 residues in the CDR3. V lost 1 base and J lost 2, with 8 bases in between. The CDR3 nucleotides are TGCAGCGTTGAAGCCGACAGACAAGAGACCCAGTACTTC. Translation: CSVEADRQETQYF.

This clonotype has a count of ten or more. The chain uses TRBV2 and TRBJ2-5; 10 bases fit TRBD2. The CDR3 contains 16 residues. The junction had 6 bases not matched to a gene; V was cut back by 2 bases and J by 3 bases. CDR1 SNHLY and CDR2 FYNNEI come from the germline V gene. CDR3 protein: CASSENRAGGKETQYF. CDR3 sequence (DNA): TGTGCCAGCAGTGAAAACCGAGCGGGAGGGAAAGAGACCCAGTACTTC. Drawing the rest from reference TRBV2 and TRBJ2-5, the complete variable domain is EPEVTQTPSHQVTQMGQEVILRCVPISNHLYFYWYRQILGQKVEFLVSFYNNEISEKSEIFDDQFSVERPDGSNFTLKIRSTKLEDSAMYFCASSENRAGGKETQYFGPGTRLLVL.

The chain couples TRBV11-2 to TRBJ2-4; no clear D. V was cut by 6 bases and J by 2 bases, with 8 bases left in between. The CDR3 is 13 amino acids. Germline lookup yields CDR1 SGHAT and CDR2 FQNNGV. The CDR3 reads CASRSVSKNIQYF. Here the CDR3 DNA reads TGTGCCAGCAGATCAGTTTCCAAAAACATTCAGTACTTC.

This rearrangement joins TRBV29-1 to TRBJ1-1; D remains ambiguous. Germline-derived CDR1 and CDR2 are SQVTM and ANQGSEA. The V and J ends lost 5 bases and 5 bases respectively, with 18 bases between them. The CDR3 is 14 residues long. CDR3 sequence reads: CSVLGRVGPTEAFF. The CDR3 coding sequence is TGCAGCGTTTTGGGAAGGGTGGGTCCGACTGAAGCTTTCTTT.

The rearrangement uses TRBV20-1 and TRBJ2-7; the D call may be TRBD1 or TRBD2 (8 bases each). The CDR3 is 16 residues long. In germline, CDR1 is DFQATT, CDR2 SNEGSKA (reference sequence). Trimming shortened V by 4 bases and J by 1 base, and 20 bases separated the two germline ends. The DNA for the CDR3 is TGCAGTGCTACTATCCGGGGGGGACAGGAGTCCTACGAGCAGTACTTC. Residues: CSATIRGGQESYEQYF.

The chain links TRBV5-1 to TRBJ1-4, with D possibly matching TRBD1 (6 bases). CDR3 length: 13 amino acids. Germline values: CDR1 SGHRS, CDR2 YFSETQ. V was trimmed by 2 bases and J by 7 bases, leaving 9 bases between them. CDR3 amino acids: CASSFGRGEKLFF. Here the CDR3 DNA reads TGCGCCAGCAGCTTCGGCAGGGGTGAAAAACTGTTTTTT. Filled out from reference TRBV5-1 and TRBJ1-4, the complete variable domain reads KAGVTQTPRYLIKTRGQQVTLSCSPISGHRSVSWYQQTPGQGLQFLFEYFSETQRNKGNFPGRFSGRQFSNSRSEMNVSTLELGDSALYLCASSFGRGEKLFFGSGTQLSVL.